The 19 T cell receptor beta chains below come from one sample, sequenced in a study of blood T cell repertoires in COVID-19. TCRdb's copy holds only in-frame clones and misses some; the assay was immunoSEQ multiplex PCR. The profile shows 150,000 or so clones, roughly 83% of them singletons. Material for sequencing was PBMCs or T cells enriched from blood (not recorded which). All receptors derive from a man between 50 and 59 years old who had recovered from COVID-19.

This clone showed up just once. V gene TRBV10-3 combines with J gene TRBJ1-4; 10 bases are a match to TRBD1. This CDR3 is 14 amino acids long. V lost 5 bases to trimming and J lost 8 bases; unmatched junction nucleotides: 5. Germline CDR1 ENHRY, CDR2 SYGVKD. In nucleotides, the CDR3 is TGTGCCATCAGTTCCGGGACAGGGGACGAAAAACTGTTTTTT. It is translated as CAISSGTGDEKLFF.

The sample holds a few counts of this clone. This sequence joins TRBV7-9 and TRBJ1-2; 9 nucleotides line up with TRBD1. The germline V gene encodes CDR1 SEHNR and CDR2 FQNEAQ (reference sequence). Trimming took 3 bases from V and 4 from J; bases not matched to a gene: 9. The CDR3 has 16 residues. The CDR3, as DNA: TGTGCCAGCAGCTTTGCCCCACCGGGACAGGGCTATGGCTACACCTTC. This codes for CASSFAPPGQGYGYTF.

The chain employs TRBV10-3 and TRBJ1-2; the D is unclear. In germline, CDR1 is ENHRY, CDR2 SYGVKD. CDR3 length: 13 amino acids. V lost 1 base, J lost 8 bases, and 11 bases lay in between. CDR3 residues: CAISELEGLGYTF. The CDR3 coding sequence is TGTGCCATCAGTGAGTTAGAGGGTCTCGGCTACACCTTC.

The chain uses TRBV5-1 and TRBJ2-5, with TRBD1 matching over 9 bases. CDR1 and CDR2 (germline): SGHRS, YFSETQ. V lost 0 bases, J lost 1 base, and 4 bases stayed unmatched. The length of the CDR3 is 16 residues. This chain's CDR3 is CASSLADRGLQETQYF. The CDR3 DNA is TGCGCCAGCAGCTTGGCGGACAGGGGACTCCAAGAGACCCAGTACTTC.

The V gene is TRBV28, the J gene TRBJ1-4; 7 nucleotides agree with TRBD1. Germline lookup yields CDR1 MDHEN and CDR2 SYDVKM. The CDR3 length is 15 residues. Trimming removed 4 bases from V and 7 bases from J; junction bases left unmatched: 9. The CDR3 protein is CASSSPTPGGEKLFF. The CDR3 DNA reads as TGTGCCAGCAGTTCCCCGACCCCAGGGGGTGAAAAACTGTTTTTT.

The chain is built from TRBV19 and TRBJ1-2; 9 nucleotides line up with TRBD1. V shed 5 bases, J shed 3 bases, and the junction held 4 bases outside the gene matches. CDR1 and CDR2 from the germline V gene are LNHDA and SQIVND (reference sequence). The CDR3 is made up of 14 amino acids. This CDR3 reads CASSPGQGYYGYTF. CDR3 nucleotide sequence: TGTGCCAGTAGTCCAGGACAGGGGTACTATGGCTACACCTTC. Combining the CDR3 with reference TRBV19 and TRBJ1-2 gives the whole variable domain DGGITQSPKYLFRKEGQNVTLSCEQNLNHDAMYWYRQDPGQGLRLIYYSQIVNDFQKGDIAEGYSVSREKKESFPLTVTSAQKNPTAFYLCASSPGQGYYGYTFGSGTRLTVV.

A few counts support this clone. The chain employs TRBV6-5 and TRBJ1-5; TRBD1 matches 8 bases. This CDR3 is 15 amino acids long. Germline CDR1 and CDR2: MNHEY and SVGAGI. Losses at the gene ends were 7 bases for V and 6 bases for J; bases not matched to a gene: 11. The DNA of the CDR3 is TGTGCCAGCAAATCCCTGACAGGGGAGGGTCAGCCCCAGCATTTT. Encoded protein: CASKSLTGEGQPQHF.

The chain combines TRBV7-2 with TRBJ2-2; tentative D call: TRBD1 (6 bases). Trimming cost V 6 bases and J 0 bases, with 11 bases left between them. This CDR3 is built from 15 residues. CDR1 and CDR2 from the germline V gene are SGHTA and FQGNSA. CDR3 in amino acids: CASRRTVANTGELFF. Written as DNA, the CDR3 is TGTGCCAGCAGGCGGACAGTCGCGAACACCGGGGAGCTGTTTTTT. The whole variable domain, filled in from reference TRBV7-2 and TRBJ2-2, reads GAGVSQSPSNKVTEKGKDVELRCDPISGHTALYWYRQSLGQGLEFLIYFQGNSAPDKSGLPSDRFSAERTGGSVSTLTIQRTQQEDSAVYLCASRRTVANTGELFFGEGSRLTVL.

This clone was picked up one time. This chain connects TRBV14 to TRBJ2-5; unclear D gene. V was clipped by 1 base and J by 2 bases, with 5 bases between them. Germline CDR1 SGHDN, CDR2 FVKESK. The CDR3 length is 13 residues. CDR3 DNA sequence: TGTGCCAGCAGCCAAGGGAGTCAAGAGACCCAGTACTTC. Translation: CASSQGSQETQYF.

CDR3: CASSPYSGGGVDTQYF. CDR3 in DNA: TGTGCCAGCAGTCCATATAGCGGGGGCGGTGTAGATACGCAGTATTTT. The rearrangement joins TRBV6-2 or TRBV6-3 to TRBJ2-3, with TRBD2 matching 9 bases. The length of the CDR3 is 16 residues. From germline, CDR1 is MNHEY and CDR2 SVGEGT. V was pared by 5 bases and J by 5 bases, with 11 bases of the junction left unmatched.

The V call is TRBV18, the J call TRBJ1-4, with 7 bases identical to TRBD1. The germline V gene has CDR1 KGHSH and CDR2 LQKENI. The CDR3 contains 15 residues. The junction had 5 bases not matched to a gene; V was cut back by 3 bases and J by 4 bases. This CDR3 reads CASSPRDRNNEKLFF. CDR3 coding DNA: TGTGCCAGCTCACCGCGGGACAGAAATAATGAAAAACTGTTTTTT.

The table lists this clone with a few counts. This chain joins TRBV7-3 and TRBJ1-6, with D maybe TRBD1 (6 bases). Germline CDR1 is SGHTA and CDR2 is FQGTGA. This CDR3 has 15 residues. Trimming removed 1 base from V and 10 bases from J, with 14 bases in between. The CDR3 DNA reads as TGTGCCAGCAGCTTAAGTGGGGGCCCTGGGTCACCCCTCCACTTT. This codes for CASSLSGGPGSPLHF.

This sequence joins TRBV29-1 and TRBJ1-4; 7 nucleotides line up with TRBD1. CDR1 and CDR2 from the germline V gene are SQVTM and ANQGSEA. V shed 5 bases, J shed 6 bases, and the junction held 6 bases outside the gene matches. The CDR3 is 13 residues long. In nucleotides, the CDR3 is TGCAGCGTTTCATCACAGGGGTATGAAAAACTGTTTTTT. Translation gives CSVSSQGYEKLFF.

V and J are TRBV7-3 and TRBJ2-1; no clear D gene. The CDR3 runs 15 residues. Germline-derived CDR1 and CDR2 are SGHTA and FQGTGA. The V end was cut by 5 bases, the J end by 0 bases, with 11 bases between. The CDR3 DNA sequence: TGTGCCAGCAGCCCGTCTTTCAGCTCCTACAATGAGCAGTTCTTC. It translates to CASSPSFSSYNEQFF.

This sequence joins TRBV19 and TRBJ2-6, with D possibly being TRBD1 (6 bases). The CDR3 spans 16 residues. The V gene's germline CDR1 is LNHDA and CDR2 SQIVND (reference sequence). V was trimmed by 2 bases and J by 4 bases, leaving 12 bases between them. The CDR3 DNA is TGTGCCAGTAGTATAAAGGGGACAACGGGGGCCAACGTCCTGACTTTC. Translating gives CASSIKGTTGANVLTF.

The V call is TRBV7-3, the J call TRBJ2-6, with D tentatively TRBD1 (5 bases). The germline CDR1 and CDR2 sequences are SGHTA and FQGTGA. The germline V and J ends were trimmed by 7 bases and 0 bases, with 7 bases remaining between them. The CDR3 is 14 amino acids. CDR3 sequence (DNA): TGTGCCAGCATGCAGGGCTCTGGGGCCAACGTCCTGACTTTC. Translation: CASMQGSGANVLTF. The whole variable domain, remainder taken from reference TRBV7-3 and TRBJ2-6, is GAGVSQTPSNKVTEKGKYVELRCDPISGHTALYWYRQSLGQGPEFLIYFQGTGAADDSGLPNDRFFAVRPEGSVSTLKIQRTERGDSAVYLCASMQGSGANVLTFGAGSRLTVL.

The chain joins TRBV9 to TRBJ2-5; D may be TRBD1 (6 bases). V gave up 0 bases and J gave up 1 base, with 13 bases separating them. This CDR3 has 16 residues. Looked up from germline, CDR1 is SGDLS and CDR2 is YYNGEE. The CDR3 is CASSVDTGSAQETQYF. As DNA, the CDR3 is TGTGCCAGCAGCGTAGATACAGGGAGTGCCCAAGAGACCCAGTACTTC.

The CDR3 DNA sequence: TGTGCCAGCAGCCGTAACTATGGCTACACCTTC. Its protein is CASSRNYGYTF. The chain links TRBV6-6 to TRBJ1-2; no definite D call. The ends were cut back, 6 bases at V and 1 base at J, with 3 bases in the middle. The CDR3 totals 11 residues. From germline, CDR1 is MNHNY and CDR2 SVGAGI (reference sequence).

This clone occurred a few times. The genes are TRBV10-1 and TRBJ2-7; 10 bases match TRBD1. The germline V gene has CDR1 WNHNN and CDR2 SYGVQD (reference sequence). This CDR3 has 14 amino acids. With V trimmed by 6 bases and J by 4 bases, 6 bases remained unmatched. The CDR3 nucleotides read TGCGCCAGCAGCCCTCGGACAGGGGGATACGAGCAGTACTTC. It codes for CASSPRTGGYEQYF.